Following are 8 T cell receptor beta chains from one sample sequenced in a study of T cell responses to AZD1222 COVID-19 vaccine. Clones were sequenced by immunoSEQ multiplex PCR, and TCRdb holds only the in-frame ones, with some missing. There are roughly 180,000 clones in the sample; just under 95% occur only once, and about 1% lies in the top ten. This specimen consisted of peripheral blood, obtained 28 days after the second dose of the MenACWY control vaccine. The receptors were sampled from an adult who received the MenACWY meningococcal vaccine as a control.

The genes are TRBV11-2 and TRBJ2-7, with a weak D call TRBD2 (5 bases). CDR3 length: 15 residues. V was shortened by 5 bases and J by 6 bases, with 20 bases between the two germline ends. The V gene's germline CDR1 is SGHAT and CDR2 FQNNGV. The CDR3 region is CASSPPLGALAEQYF. The CDR3 DNA is TGTGCCAGCAGCCCACCGTTGGGTGCTCTAGCCGAGCAGTACTTC. Using reference TRBV11-2 and TRBJ2-7 for the parts outside the CDR3, the full variable domain is EAGVAQSPRYKIIEKRQSVAFWCNPISGHATLYWYQQILGQGPKLLIQFQNNGVVDDSQLPKDRFSAERLKGVDSTLKIQPAKLEDSAVYLCASSPPLGALAEQYFGPGTRLTVT.

This chain links TRBV19 with TRBJ1-5; D might be TRBD1 (5 bases). The CDR3 is 15 amino acids. V was clipped by 9 bases and J by 1 base, with 16 bases between them. Germline CDR1 and CDR2: LNHDA and SQIVND (reference sequence). CDR3 region: CASQRAGLSNQPQHF. The CDR3 DNA is TGTGCCAGCCAGAGGGCAGGGTTGAGCAATCAGCCCCAGCATTTT.

This clone appeared a single time. The J gene is TRBJ1-2, the V gene TRBV4-2; TRBD1 is a possible D gene (5 bases). The CDR3 is made up of 15 amino acids. Germline CDR1 and CDR2: LGHNA and YNFKEQ. V lost 1 base and J 6 bases, leaving 15 bases between the germline ends. The DNA for the CDR3 is TGTGCCAGCAGCCAAGTCCCCAGGGAGGCAAATGGCTACACCTTC. This codes for CASSQVPREANGYTF.

The chain carries TRBV4-2 and TRBJ2-1, with D perhaps TRBD1 or TRBD2 (5 bases each). V was cut by 3 bases and J by 5 bases, with 14 bases left in between. Per the germline V gene, CDR1 is LGHNA and CDR2 is YNFKEQ. This CDR3 comprises 15 residues. Written as DNA, the CDR3 is TGTGCCAGCAGCCAGGGGACGGGGTGGGACAATGAGCAGTTCTTC. It is translated as CASSQGTGWDNEQFF.

V gene TRBV6-1 combines with J gene TRBJ1-1; D is unclear. Trimming shortened V by 2 bases and J by 5 bases, and 9 bases separated the two germline ends. Germline CDR1 and CDR2: MNHNS and SASEGT. This CDR3 comprises 13 residues. The CDR3 nucleotides are TGTGCCAGCAGTGAATACTTGGGGACTGAAGCTTTCTTT. Protein sequence: CASSEYLGTEAFF.

The rearrangement joins TRBV11-1 to TRBJ1-1, with a possible D match to TRBD1 (6 bases). From germline, CDR1 is SGHAT and CDR2 FQDESV (reference sequence). The CDR3 runs to 15 residues. With 5 bases removed from V and 5 bases from J, the gap between germline ends came to 18 bases. CDR3 sequence: CASSPPGTYRTEAFF. Written as DNA, the CDR3 is TGTGCCAGCAGCCCTCCCGGGACATACAGAACTGAAGCTTTCTTT.

The chain combines TRBV3-1 (or the pseudogene TRBV3-2) with TRBJ1-2, with D uncertain. The germline V gene has CDR1 LGHDT and CDR2 YNNKEL (reference sequence). Trimming cost V 1 base and J 1 base, with 4 bases left between them. This CDR3 is built from 13 residues. CDR3 protein: CASSQGSNYGYTF. CDR3 in DNA: TGTGCCAGCAGCCAAGGAAGTAACTATGGCTACACCTTC.

The CDR3 loop reads CASSLGGFNSPLHF. The DNA for the CDR3 is TGTGCCAGCAGTTTAGGAGGGTTTAATTCACCCCTCCACTTT. The chain links TRBV28 to TRBJ1-6, with unresolved D. This CDR3 region has 14 residues. Germline assignment: CDR1 MDHEN and CDR2 SYDVKM. V lost 2 bases to trimming and J lost 6 bases, with 8 bases between them.